This note documents a single T cell receptor (beta chain) sequence. Its matching antigen is unknown. This specimen comes from a study of T cells in localized non-small cell lung cancer. V was cut by 2 bases and J by 0 bases, with 17 bases left in between. The CDR3 contains 18 residues. CDR1 is MRHNA and CDR2 is SNTAGT in the germline V gene. Data came from immunoSEQ multiplex PCR; TCRdb stores just in-frame clones and leaves some out. The sample consists of fewer than 30,000 clones, 88% of them appearing once. Whole-study findings and limits: Clonality peaked in uninvolved adjacent lung rather than tumor. Patients showing higher blood T cell density tended to see longer overall survival.

Material: peripheral blood, obtained before any cancer treatment. This clonotype was obtained from a female donor over 55 with stage II squamous cell lung carcinoma. The genes are TRBV6-4 and TRBJ2-4; D possibly uses TRBD1 or TRBD2 (5 bases each). CDR3: CASSDAKGRELAKNIQYF. Here the CDR3 DNA reads TGTGCCAGCAGTGACGCCAAGGGCAGGGAGCTAGCCAAAAACATTCAGTACTTC.